What follows are 7 T cell receptor beta chains derived from one specimen sequenced in a study of blood T cell repertoires in COVID-19. Profiled with immunoSEQ multiplex PCR; TCRdb holds only in-frame clones, not every one. Among 55,000 to 80,000 clones listed, roughly 80% were seen once. The sequencing sample was made of peripheral blood. These receptors came from an older man with acute or convalescent COVID-19.

This clone was counted only a few times. The V gene is TRBV25-1, the J gene TRBJ1-4; tentative D call: TRBD1 (6 bases). Germline V gives CDR1 MGHDK, CDR2 SYGVNS. The CDR3 contains 15 residues. V shed 4 bases and J shed 8 bases, with 17 bases lying between them. CDR3 sequence reads: CASSGMGGPGEKLFF. The CDR3, as DNA: TGTGCCAGCAGTGGAATGGGGGGGCCGGGGGAAAAACTGTTTTTT.

The chain couples TRBV6-6 to TRBJ2-3, with D possibly matching TRBD2 (6 bases). The CDR3 is 15 amino acids. The germline CDR1 and CDR2 sequences are MNHNY and SVGAGI (reference sequence). Trimming removed 6 bases at V and 4 bases at J, with 17 bases between. For the CDR3, the DNA is TGTGCCAGCAGCCCGGGACTTATGGGGTCAGATACGCAGTATTTT. Its protein is CASSPGLMGSDTQYF.

This clone has more than one count but fewer than ten. The V call is TRBV3-1 (or the pseudogene TRBV3-2), the J call TRBJ2-7, with TRBD2 identical over 11 bases. Germline CDR1 is LGHDT and CDR2 is YNNKEL (reference sequence). The length of the CDR3 is 15 residues. Trimming at V came to 6 bases and at J to 3 bases, leaving 7 bases not matched to a gene. The CDR3 here is CASRSGTSGYYEQYF. CDR3 DNA sequence: TGTGCCAGCAGGTCCGGGACTAGCGGATACTACGAGCAGTACTTC.

The chain combines TRBV30 with TRBJ1-2, with D maybe TRBD1 (5 bases). Germline V gene data show CDR1 as GTSNPN and CDR2 as SVGIG (reference sequence). The CDR3 spans 13 residues. Trimming shortened V by 1 base and J by 3 bases, and 9 bases separated the two germline ends. The CDR3 region has the DNA TGTGCCTGGAGTGACTTAGGGGACTATGGCTACACCTTC. Encoded protein: CAWSDLGDYGYTF.

The genes are TRBV7-6 and TRBJ2-1, with TRBD2 matching 9 bases. CDR1 is SGHVS, CDR2 FNYEAQ, per germline. CDR3 size: 15 residues. Losses at the gene ends were 5 bases for V and 8 bases for J; bases not matched to a gene: 10. The CDR3 sequence: CASSPTGTSIDEQFF. CDR3 DNA: TGTGCCAGCAGCCCGACCGGGACTAGCATAGATGAGCAGTTCTTC. Full variable domain (remainder filled in from reference TRBV7-6 and TRBJ2-1): GAGVSQSPRYKVTKRGQDVALRCDPISGHVSLYWYRQALGQGPEFLTYFNYEAQQDKSGLPNDRFSAERPEGSISTLTIQRTEQRDSAMYRCASSPTGTSIDEQFFGPGTRLTVL.

This clone was seen a single time. The chain carries TRBV27 and TRBJ1-5, with 7 bases aligning to TRBD1. The V gene end was trimmed by 0 bases and the J gene end by 9 bases; junction bases not matched to a gene: 14. The germline CDR1 and CDR2 sequences are MNHEY and SMNVEV (reference sequence). CDR3 size: 17 residues. The CDR3 is CASSLSRDRGGRGPQHF. The CDR3 coding sequence is TGTGCCAGCAGTTTATCCCGGGACAGAGGGGGGAGAGGGCCCCAGCATTTT.

The chain carries TRBV30 and TRBJ1-1, with D possibly TRBD1 on 6 matching bases. CDR1 is GTSNPN, CDR2 SVGIG, per germline (reference sequence). Deletions cut 5 bases from V and 1 base from J, with 14 bases between. This CDR3 is 14 amino acids long. The CDR3 region is CAWEPQGKNTEAFF. The CDR3 nucleotides read TGTGCCTGGGAACCACAGGGTAAGAACACTGAAGCTTTCTTT.